What follows describes a single T cell receptor beta chain. Its target is unknown. These data are taken from a study of PD-1 blockade in classical Hodgkin lymphoma. Some clones are missing from TCRdb's copy, which holds only in-frame ones; the method was immunoSEQ multiplex PCR. In the table there are 12,000 to 15,000 clones, 86% of which are singletons. Findings of the study overall: By C4D1, diversity of CD4+ TCRs had risen significantly, whereas that of CD8+ TCRs had not. Lower baseline TCR diversity was reported for newly diagnosed patients than for healthy donors.

Germline V CDR1 and CDR2: LNHDA, SQIVND (reference sequence). The CDR3 runs 15 residues. The germline V and J ends were trimmed by 3 bases and 0 bases, with 11 bases remaining between them. Each patient relapsed following autologous stem cell transplantation, and prior brentuximab vedotin exposure differed. V usage is TRBV19 and J usage is TRBJ1-2; D possibly corresponds to TRBD1 (5 bases). The source was peripheral blood mononuclear cells (PBMCs), collected at baseline. This receptor was obtained from a human donor with classical Hodgkin lymphoma. The CDR3: CASSIGAEANYGYTF. CDR3 DNA: TGTGCCAGTAGTATTGGGGCAGAAGCTAACTATGGCTACACCTTC.